These T cell receptor beta chains were read from a single sample in a study of CD8+ T cells in alopecia areata. Generated by immunoSEQ multiplex PCR, the TCRdb table keeps only in-frame clones and is missing some. Of 150,000 or so clones listed, over 80% are singletons. Sequencing was performed on CD8+ T cells sorted from blood, taken at week 0. The receptors derive from a human donor with alopecia areata. Each CDR3 is given with its conserved first and last residue. D genes are given only for firm matches. Clone size is shown for a subset of rows, as once, few, many or a class of expanded clone.

J gene | D gene | V gene | clone size | CDR3 protein | CDR3 DNA
TRBJ2-2 | NA | TRBV23-1 | few | CASSHPGRNTGELFF | TGCGCCAGCAGTCATCCGGGACGGAACACCGGGGAGCTGTTTTTT
TRBJ2-7 | NA | TRBV30 | NA | CAWGRDHEQYF | TGTGCCTGGGGCAGGGACCACGAGCAGTACTTC
TRBJ2-5 | NA | TRBV21-1 | few | CASSKDGEPLAGEEKTQYF | TGTGCCAGCAGCAAAGATGGGGAACCGCTAGCGGGAGAGGAAAAGACCCAGTACTTC
TRBJ2-7 | TRBD1 | TRBV5-1 | NA | CASSSIPGGVRQGIYEQYF | TGCGCCAGCAGCTCTATCCCTGGGGGCGTGAGACAGGGAATATACGAGCAGTACTTC
TRBJ2-7 | NA | TRBV15 | once | CATSSTGYEQYF | TGTGCCACCAGCAGCACAGGGTACGAGCAGTACTTC
TRBJ1-1 | NA | TRBV7-9 | NA | CASSPPGDTEAFF | TGTGCCAGCAGCCCCCCAGGGGACACTGAAGCTTTCTTT
TRBJ2-7 | NA | TRBV29-1 | NA | CSARGSYEQYF | TGCAGCGCCCGGGGATCCTACGAGCAGTACTTC
TRBJ2-7 | NA | TRBV4-2 | NA | CASSQDWTRTGYEQYF | TGTGCCAGCAGCCAAGATTGGACTAGGACAGGGTACGAGCAGTACTTC
TRBJ1-1 | TRBD1 | TRBV2 | once | CASSDSDRAFEVMNTEAFF | TGTGCCAGCAGTGATAGTGACAGGGCGTTTGAGGTCATGAACACTGAAGCTTTCTTT
TRBJ1-2 | TRBD1 | TRBV7-8 | NA | CASSLAGRDSSDYGYTF | TGTGCCAGCAGCTTAGCCGGGAGGGACAGCTCCGACTATGGCTACACCTTC
TRBJ2-5 | NA | TRBV25-1 | NA | CASSRGRGEVYQETQYF | TGTGCCAGCAGTCGGGGTAGGGGGGAGGTCTACCAAGAGACCCAGTACTTC
TRBJ1-4 | NA | TRBV6-4 | NA | CASSGDPGDEKLFF | TGTGCCAGCAGTGGCGACCCTGGAGATGAAAAACTGTTTTTT
TRBJ1-5 | NA | TRBV29-1 | NA | CSVVFDTVDLQHF | TGCAGCGTTGTGTTTGACACCGTAGATTTACAGCATTTT
TRBJ2-1 | NA | TRBV9 | NA | CASSDSGGPYNEQFF | TGTGCCAGCAGCGATTCCGGCGGGCCGTACAATGAGCAGTTCTTC
TRBJ1-1 | NA | TRBV7-9 | NA | CASSLYDSNTEAFF | TGTGCCAGCAGCCTATACGACTCAAACACTGAAGCTTTCTTT
TRBJ2-7 | NA | TRBV19 | NA | CASSPRLSYEQYF | TGTGCCAGTAGTCCCCGACTTAGCTACGAGCAGTACTTC
TRBJ1-5 | TRBD1 | TRBV5-1 | once | CASSLTGGSNQPQHF | TGCGCCAGCAGCTTGACAGGGGGAAGCAATCAGCCCCAGCATTTT
TRBJ2-2 | NA | TRBV29-1 | NA | CSVVRPGDTGELFF | TGCAGCGTTGTTAGACCGGGAGACACCGGGGAGCTGTTTTTT
TRBJ2-7 | NA | TRBV27 | NA | CASSSLDSYEQYF | TGTGCCAGCAGTTCCTTGGACAGCTACGAGCAGTACTTC
TRBJ1-2 | NA | TRBV5-6 | NA | CASIPRTGHYGYTF | TGTGCCAGCATCCCCAGGACGGGGCACTATGGCTACACCTTC
TRBJ2-7 | NA | TRBV7-9 | NA | CASSLTVYEQYF | TGTGCCAGCAGCTTAACAGTCTACGAGCAGTACTTC
TRBJ2-1 | NA | TRBV6-5 | NA | CASSYSTAGENNEQFF | TGTGCCAGCAGTTACTCGACTGCAGGGGAGAACAATGAGCAGTTCTTC
TRBJ2-7 | TRBD2 | TRBV7-9 | NA | CASSVLAESYEQYF | TGTGCCAGCAGCGTACTAGCGGAAAGCTACGAGCAGTACTTC
TRBJ2-3 | TRBD2 | TRBV27 | once | CASSLYQGGRTDTQYF | TGTGCCAGCAGTTTATACCAGGGAGGGCGGACAGATACGCAGTATTTT
TRBJ2-2 | NA | TRBV4-1 | NA | CASSPWQGPGELFF | TGCGCCAGCAGCCCTTGGCAGGGGCCCGGGGAGCTGTTTTTT
TRBJ2-7 | NA | TRBV7-8 | NA | CASSLELPYEQYF | TGTGCCAGCAGCTTAGAGCTCCCGTACGAGCAGTACTTC
TRBJ2-3 | NA | TRBV7-9 | NA | CASSPISVDTQYF | TGTGCCAGCAGCCCCATCTCCGTAGATACGCAGTATTTT
TRBJ2-7 | NA | TRBV4-1 | NA | CASSQGLGSYEQYF | TGCGCCAGCAGCCAAGGACTAGGGAGCTACGAGCAGTACTTC
TRBJ2-3 | NA | TRBV27 | once | CASSLGAGTDTQYF | TGTGCCAGCAGTTTGGGGGCGGGCACAGATACGCAGTATTTT
TRBJ2-7 | TRBD1 | TRBV5-6 | NA | CASSLGQGAYEQYF | TGTGCCAGCAGCTTGGGGCAGGGGGCCTACGAGCAGTACTTC
TRBJ2-2 | NA | TRBV9 | NA | CASSVTPTDSTGELFF | TGTGCCAGCAGCGTAACCCCAACGGACTCAACCGGGGAGCTGTTTTTT
TRBJ2-7 | TRBD2 | TRBV27 | NA | CASSLEGGPWEQYF | TGTGCCAGCAGTTTAGAGGGAGGGCCGTGGGAGCAGTACTTC
TRBJ1-2 | TRBD1 | TRBV19 | NA | CASSLLGGHYGYTF | TGTGCCAGTAGCCTCCTAGGGGGCCACTATGGCTACACCTTC
TRBJ2-7 | NA | TRBV4-1 | NA | CASSQDYDEQYF | TGCGCCAGCAGCCAAGACTACGACGAGCAGTACTTC
TRBJ2-3 | TRBD1 | TRBV11-2 | few | CASSEGTAPSTDTQYF | TGTGCCAGCAGCGAAGGGACAGCACCTAGCACAGATACGCAGTATTTT
TRBJ1-1 | NA | TRBV30 | NA | CAWSAGLWGRNLNTEAFF | TGTGCCTGGAGTGCGGGACTATGGGGGAGAAATTTAAACACTGAAGCTTTCTTT
TRBJ2-3 | TRBD2 | TRBV4-1 | NA | CASSPRLAGFTDTQYF | TGCGCCAGCAGCCCCCGGCTAGCGGGGTTTACAGATACGCAGTATTTT
TRBJ2-7 | TRBD1 | TRBV27 | NA | CASSLMTGSTYEQYF | TGTGCCAGCAGTTTAATGACAGGGAGTACCTACGAGCAGTACTTC
TRBJ2-7 | TRBD2 | TRBV27 | NA | CASSSRSEAGGLYEQYF | TGTGCCAGCAGCTCTCGGTCGGAAGCGGGAGGTTTATACGAGCAGTACTTC
TRBJ2-7 | NA | TRBV7-9 | NA | CASSLRSLEQYF | TGTGCCAGCAGCCTAAGGAGCCTCGAGCAGTACTTC
TRBJ2-1 | TRBD2 | TRBV11-2 | NA | CASSLSGGNEQFF | TGTGCCAGCAGTCTTAGCGGGGGGAATGAGCAGTTCTTC
TRBJ1-1 | NA | TRBV6-5 | NA | CASSYAGNTEAFF | TGTGCCAGCAGTTACGCCGGGAACACTGAAGCTTTCTTT
TRBJ1-6 | NA | TRBV23-1 | few | CASSQSRAVDSPLHF | TGCGCCAGCAGTCAATCGCGGGCAGTCGATTCACCCCTCCACTTT
TRBJ2-1 | TRBD2 | TRBV5-6 | NA | CASSLPRRLADNEQFF | TGTGCCAGCAGCCTCCCCAGGAGACTAGCGGACAATGAGCAGTTCTTC
TRBJ2-1 | NA | TRBV19 | NA | CASSNLLASYNEQFF | TGTGCCAGTAGTAATTTGCTAGCGTCCTACAATGAGCAGTTCTTC
TRBJ2-4 | NA | TRBV5-6 | NA | CASSPKTALAKNIQYF | TGTGCCAGCAGCCCAAAGACAGCCTTAGCCAAAAACATTCAGTACTTC
TRBJ2-7 | TRBD1 | TRBV11-2 | NA | CASSYWDRSYEQYF | TGTGCCAGCAGCTACTGGGACAGATCCTACGAGCAGTACTTC
TRBJ1-1 | NA | TRBV5-1 | NA | CASSSYEQGNTEAFF | TGCGCCAGCAGCTCATACGAACAGGGGAACACTGAAGCTTTCTTT
TRBJ2-6 | TRBD1 | TRBV7-9 | NA | CASRRPGQGVPGANVLTF | TGTGCCAGCAGAAGGCCGGGACAGGGAGTCCCTGGGGCCAACGTCCTGACTTTC
TRBJ2-7 | TRBD1 | TRBV29-1 | few | CSVAGRGSYEQYF | TGCAGCGTTGCGGGCAGGGGGTCCTACGAGCAGTACTTC
TRBJ2-2 | NA | TRBV30 | NA | CAWNSGHHSTGELFF | TGTGCCTGGAATTCGGGACATCATTCCACTGGGGAGCTGTTTTTT
TRBJ2-3 | NA | TRBV6-5 | NA | CASGYDGESTDTQYF | TGTGCCAGCGGGTACGACGGGGAGAGCACAGATACGCAGTATTTT
TRBJ2-5 | NA | TRBV30 | NA | CAWSYTLGETQYF | TGTGCCTGGAGTTACACACTGGGGGAGACCCAGTACTTC
TRBJ2-7 | NA | TRBV27 | NA | CASSRSGTPTYEQYF | TGTGCCAGCAGTAGATCCGGGACACCGACTTACGAGCAGTACTTC
TRBJ2-1 | NA | TRBV29-1 | NA | CSVKSGVRSYNEQFF | TGCAGCGTTAAATCAGGGGTCCGCTCCTACAATGAGCAGTTCTTC
TRBJ1-6 | NA | TRBV2 | NA | CASSEYLPTGNSPLHF | TGTGCCAGCAGTGAATACTTGCCAACTGGGAATTCACCCCTCCACTTT
TRBJ2-7 | NA | TRBV19 | NA | CASSISLFYEQYF | TGTGCCAGTAGTATCAGCCTTTTCTACGAGCAGTACTTC